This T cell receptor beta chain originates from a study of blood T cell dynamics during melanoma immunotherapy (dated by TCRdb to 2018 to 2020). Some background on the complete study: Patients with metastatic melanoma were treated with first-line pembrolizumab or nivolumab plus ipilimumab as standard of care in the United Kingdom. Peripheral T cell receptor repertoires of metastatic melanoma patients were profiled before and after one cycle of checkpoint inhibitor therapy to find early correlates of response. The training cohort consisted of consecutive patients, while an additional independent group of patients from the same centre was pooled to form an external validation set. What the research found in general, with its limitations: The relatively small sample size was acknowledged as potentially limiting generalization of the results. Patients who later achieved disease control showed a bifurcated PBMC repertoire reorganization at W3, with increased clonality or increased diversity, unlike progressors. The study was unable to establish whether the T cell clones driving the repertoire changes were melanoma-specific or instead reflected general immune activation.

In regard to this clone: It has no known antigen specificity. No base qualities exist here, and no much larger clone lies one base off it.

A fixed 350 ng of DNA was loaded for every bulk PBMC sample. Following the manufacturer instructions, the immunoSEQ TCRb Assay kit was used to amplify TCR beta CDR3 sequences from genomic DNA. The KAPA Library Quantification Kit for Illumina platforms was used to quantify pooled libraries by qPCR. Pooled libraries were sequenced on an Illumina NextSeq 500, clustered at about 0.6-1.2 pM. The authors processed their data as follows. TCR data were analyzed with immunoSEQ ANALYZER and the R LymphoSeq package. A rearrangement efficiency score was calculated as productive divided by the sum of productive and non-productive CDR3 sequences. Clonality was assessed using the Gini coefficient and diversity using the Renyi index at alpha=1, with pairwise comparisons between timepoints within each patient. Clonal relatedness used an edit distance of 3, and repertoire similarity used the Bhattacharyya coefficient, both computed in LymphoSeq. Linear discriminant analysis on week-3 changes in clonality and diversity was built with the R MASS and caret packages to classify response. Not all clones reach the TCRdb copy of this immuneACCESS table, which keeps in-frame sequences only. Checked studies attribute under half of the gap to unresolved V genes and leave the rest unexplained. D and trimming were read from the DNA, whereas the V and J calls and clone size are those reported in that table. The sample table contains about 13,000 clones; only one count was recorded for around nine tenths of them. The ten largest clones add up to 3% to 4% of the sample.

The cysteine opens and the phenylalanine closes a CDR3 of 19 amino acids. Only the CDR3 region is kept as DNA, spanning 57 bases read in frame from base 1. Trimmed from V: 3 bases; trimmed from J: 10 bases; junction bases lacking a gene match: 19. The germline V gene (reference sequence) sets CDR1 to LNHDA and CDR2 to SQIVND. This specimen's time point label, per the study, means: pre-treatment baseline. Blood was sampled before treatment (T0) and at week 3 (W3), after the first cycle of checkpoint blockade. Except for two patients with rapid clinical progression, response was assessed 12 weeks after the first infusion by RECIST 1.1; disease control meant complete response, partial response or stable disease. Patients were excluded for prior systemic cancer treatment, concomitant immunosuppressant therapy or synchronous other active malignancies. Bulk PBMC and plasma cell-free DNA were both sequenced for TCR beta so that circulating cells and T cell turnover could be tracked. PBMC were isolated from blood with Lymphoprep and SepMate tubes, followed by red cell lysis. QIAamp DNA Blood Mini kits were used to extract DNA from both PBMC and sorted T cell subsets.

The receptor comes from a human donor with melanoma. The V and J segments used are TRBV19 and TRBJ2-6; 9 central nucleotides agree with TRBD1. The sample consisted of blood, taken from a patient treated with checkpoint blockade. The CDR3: CASSMDRGSKVSAINVLTF. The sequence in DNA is TGTGCCAGTAGTATGGACAGGGGCTCTAAGGTGTCCGCGATAAACGTCCTGACTTTC.